This TCR beta chain derives from a study of blood T cell repertoires in COVID-19. About the study: Samples taken during acute and convalescent COVID-19 were collected in the United States, Italy and Spain. Sample material is recorded as cDNA or gDNA derived from T cells, B-cell-depleted T cells, or PBMCs.

In the source study's methods: It was from reference gene primer amplification that nucleated cell counts were estimated. Measured with immunoSEQ multiplex PCR; TCRdb has only the in-frame clones, and not every one. That table furnishes V, J and clone size, whereas the DNA furnished D and trimming. The sample includes 150,000 to 200,000 clones, roughly 81% of them seen just once. This clone was picked up one time. Patients in Seattle were enrolled during active infection, then followed longitudinally. Trimming took 1 base from V and 2 from J; bases not matched to a gene: 3. The CDR3 has 17 residues. Germline lookup yields CDR1 LGHNA and CDR2 YNFKEQ.

The TCR originated in an elderly woman with COVID-19, enrolled during active disease. This rearrangement joins TRBV4-2 to TRBJ2-1, with 12 bases matching TRBD2. Sample: peripheral blood. CDR3 sequence (DNA): TGTGCCAGCAGCCAAGCTAGCGGGGGGGACACCTACAATGAGCAGTTCTTC. Translated, it gives CASSQASGGDTYNEQFF.